This entry lists 12 T cell receptor beta chains sequenced from one sample in a study of OX40 agonist ivuxolimab in advanced cancers. The repertoire was sequenced with immunoSEQ multiplex PCR; TCRdb's copy has only in-frame clones and lacks some. This sample has some 73,000 clones, with approximately 90% found just once. Sequences were derived from CD4+ or CD8+ T cells sorted from blood, sampled in a trial of the OX40 agonist ivuxolimab. All receptors derive from an adult with an advanced solid tumor such as melanoma, head and neck, liver or kidney cancer.

This chain uses TRBV7-2 with TRBJ2-7; 8 bases fit TRBD1. Germline values: CDR1 SGHTA, CDR2 FQGNSA. This CDR3 contains 14 residues. After removal of 5 bases from V and 3 bases from J, the junction contained 6 bases not matched to a gene. In nucleotides, the CDR3 is TGTGCCAGCAGCCTGACAGGGGTTCGCTACGAGCAGTACTTC. It specifies CASSLTGVRYEQYF.

The rearrangement uses TRBV5-1 and TRBJ2-2; D is ambiguous. Germline lookup yields CDR1 SGHRS and CDR2 YFSETQ. V gave up 0 bases and J gave up 7 bases, with 4 bases separating them. The length of the CDR3 is 12 residues. Here the CDR3 reads CASSLVIGELFF. CDR3 coding DNA: TGCGCCAGCAGCTTGGTCATCGGGGAGCTGTTTTTT.

The V gene is TRBV18, the J gene TRBJ2-7; D is uncertain. With 2 bases removed from V and 2 bases from J, the gap between germline ends came to 10 bases. CDR1 is KGHSH, CDR2 LQKENI, per germline. This CDR3 comprises 14 residues. The CDR3 loop is CASSPMAVTYEQYF. The CDR3 DNA sequence: TGTGCCAGCTCACCAATGGCTGTGACCTACGAGCAGTACTTC.

This clone has a handful of counts. One end of the junction does not line up with germline, which may come from a read error. The rearrangement links TRBV28 to TRBJ2-1; D may be TRBD1 (6 bases). CDR1 MDHEN and CDR2 SYDVKM come from the germline V gene. The CDR3 is 12 residues long. The CDR3 sequence: CASSLPLRGFLF. Here the CDR3 DNA reads TGTGCCAGCAGTTTGCCTCTCAGGGGATTCCTCTTC.

The V call is TRBV9, the J call TRBJ2-1, with 12 bases aligning to TRBD2. Germline-derived CDR1 and CDR2 are SGDLS and YYNGEE. J lost 15 bases, V lost 3 bases, and 4 bases had no gene match. The CDR3 is 12 residues long. CDR3 protein: CASSGGLAGPFF. For the CDR3, the DNA is TGTGCCAGCAGCGGGGGACTAGCGGGTCCGTTCTTC.

This clone was detected only once. V usage is TRBV7-8 and J usage is TRBJ1-2; no reliable D call. V dropped 6 bases and J dropped 5 bases, with 10 bases sitting between them. Germline lookup yields CDR1 SGHVS and CDR2 FQNEAQ. The CDR3 sequence is 12 residues long. For the CDR3, the DNA is TGTGCCAGCAGTAGAGACCCGTATGGCTACACCTTC. Protein product: CASSRDPYGYTF.

The chain combines TRBV5-1 with TRBJ2-7, with TRBD1 as a possible D gene (5 bases). The V gene's germline CDR1 is SGHRS and CDR2 YFSETQ. Trimming removed 5 bases from V and 0 bases from J, with 12 bases in between. The CDR3 is 14 amino acids. CDR3: CASRVGPLSYEQYF. The CDR3 nucleotides read TGCGCCAGCAGGGTGGGGCCCCTCTCCTACGAGCAGTACTTC.

The chain links TRBV2 to TRBJ2-5, with TRBD2 matching 7 bases. Looked up from germline, CDR1 is SNHLY and CDR2 is FYNNEI. This CDR3 contains 15 residues. The ends lost 7 bases at V and 0 bases at J; junction bases unmatched: 8. CDR3 residues: CASTGGSGYQETQYF. DNA of the CDR3: TGTGCCAGCACTGGGGGTAGCGGGTACCAAGAGACCCAGTACTTC.

The chain recombines TRBV27 with TRBJ2-1; a possible D gene is TRBD2 (6 bases). The CDR3 has 14 amino acids. Trimming pared 3 bases from V and 4 bases from J, leaving 10 bases between. CDR1 MNHEY and CDR2 SMNVEV come from the germline V gene (reference sequence). The DNA of the CDR3 is TGTGCCAGCAGTTTCACCGGGACTTACAATGAGCAGTTCTTC. Amino acids: CASSFTGTYNEQFF.

This clone turned up a few times. V is TRBV10-3 and J is TRBJ1-5, with D unresolved. V was shortened by 4 bases and J by 6 bases, with 10 bases between the two germline ends. Germline values: CDR1 ENHRY, CDR2 SYGVKD. CDR3 length equals 13 residues. The CDR3 is CAISGGASQPQHF. The CDR3 region has the DNA TGTGCCATCAGTGGTGGAGCGAGTCAGCCCCAGCATTTT.

The chain employs TRBV6-5 and TRBJ1-6; no firm D call. Trimming shortened V by 4 bases and J by 6 bases, and 16 bases separated the two germline ends. The CDR3 totals 16 residues. The V gene's germline CDR1 is MNHEY and CDR2 SVGAGI. The CDR3 protein is CASSFERLAANSPLHF. DNA of the CDR3: TGTGCCAGCAGTTTCGAGCGTCTGGCGGCTAATTCACCCCTCCACTTT.

The V call is TRBV5-1, the J call TRBJ2-1; D unresolved. CDR3 length equals 16 residues. Germline CDR1 and CDR2: SGHRS and YFSETQ. V lost 3 bases and J lost 0, with 13 bases in between. The CDR3 region has the DNA TGCGCCAGCAGCTACGACATTAGGAGCTCCTACAATGAGCAGTTCTTC. This gives the protein CASSYDIRSSYNEQFF.